A single sample gave rise to the 13 T cell receptor beta chains below, sequenced in a study of blood T cell repertoires in COVID-19. Clones were read by immunoSEQ multiplex PCR, and TCRdb kept only the in-frame ones, dropping some. This sample has about 110,000 clones, with about three quarters found just once. The sample was peripheral blood. The receptors were sampled from a human donor in a cohort sampled during active or convalescent COVID-19.

The V and J genes are TRBV2 and TRBJ2-1; D gene unclear. The CDR3 extends over 15 amino acids. Germline V gene lookup returns CDR1 SNHLY and CDR2 FYNNEI. V was cut by 4 bases and J by 4 bases, with 14 bases left in between. The CDR3 DNA follows: TGTGCCAGCAGTGGGTTTAGACACCCTTACAATGAGCAGTTCTTC. Translating gives CASSGFRHPYNEQFF.

This clone is a singleton in its sample. The chain is built from TRBV6-5 and TRBJ2-1; 10 positions agree with TRBD2. Germline V gene data show CDR1 as MNHEY and CDR2 as SVGAGI. CDR3 length equals 15 residues. The V and J ends lost 6 bases and 15 bases, in that order; junction bases with no gene match: 17. CDR3 region: CASRPPGQREGLRFF. In nucleotides, the CDR3 is TGTGCCAGCAGACCCCCGGGACAGCGGGAGGGCCTGAGGTTCTTC.

This chain connects TRBV7-3 to TRBJ2-3; D may be TRBD2 (6 bases). The CDR3 extends over 14 amino acids. V was trimmed by 3 bases and J by 2 bases, leaving 9 bases between them. Germline loops: CDR1 SGHTA, CDR2 FQGTGA. CDR3 in amino acids: CASSFGGTTDTQYF. The DNA for the CDR3 is TGTGCCAGCAGCTTTGGCGGGACCACAGATACGCAGTATTTT.

The V and J genes are TRBV19 and TRBJ2-7; D may be TRBD2 (5 bases). V dropped 4 bases and J dropped 7 bases, with 11 bases sitting between them. CDR3 length: 12 amino acids. The germline V gene encodes CDR1 LNHDA and CDR2 SQIVND (reference sequence). The CDR3 protein is CASSRRSGEQYF. CDR3 in DNA: TGTGCCAGTAGTAGGAGGTCCGGGGAGCAGTACTTC.

This clone appeared a single time. V and J are TRBV28 and TRBJ2-7, with D possibly TRBD1 on 7 matching bases. The CDR3 runs to 12 residues. Trimming removed 5 bases at V and 11 bases at J, with 16 bases between. Germline V gene data show CDR1 as MDHEN and CDR2 as SYDVKM. CDR3 residues: CASSPRQGLKYF. In DNA form, the CDR3 reads TGTGCCAGCAGTCCAAGACAGGGACTGAAGTACTTC.

In its sample, this clone was seen once. CDR3 bases: TGTGCCAGCCGCTCCGACAGGGTCAATGAGCAGTTCTTC. Protein: CASRSDRVNEQFF. V usage is TRBV28 and J usage is TRBJ2-1; 7 bases agree with TRBD1. This CDR3 contains 13 residues. Trimming removed 8 bases from V and 6 bases from J; junction bases left unmatched: 7. Germline V gene sequence: CDR1 MDHEN, CDR2 SYDVKM.

The chain combines TRBV6-6 with TRBJ1-5, with D possibly being TRBD1 (6 bases). Germline V gives CDR1 MNHNY, CDR2 SVGAGI (reference sequence). CDR3 length: 16 amino acids. Trimming removed 7 bases from V and 2 bases from J, with 18 bases in between. This CDR3 is CASMVQTGTRNQPQHF. The DNA for the CDR3 is TGTGCCAGCATGGTCCAAACAGGGACGCGCAATCAGCCCCAGCATTTT.

This chain connects TRBV18 to TRBJ1-5, with TRBD1 identical over 7 bases. Per germline, CDR1 KGHSH and CDR2 LQKENI. V was pared by 4 bases and J by 5 bases, with 2 bases of the junction left unmatched. The CDR3 consists of 13 residues. CDR3 sequence: CASSRTGDQPQHF. The CDR3 region has the DNA TGTGCCAGCTCACGTACAGGGGATCAGCCCCAGCATTTT. Filled out from reference TRBV18 and TRBJ1-5, the complete variable domain reads NAGVMQNPRHLVRRRGQEARLRCSPMKGHSHVYWYRQLPEEGLKFMVYLQKENIIDESGMPKERFSAEFPKEGPSILRIQQVVRGDSAAYFCASSRTGDQPQHFGDGTRLSIL.

The chain joins TRBV2 to TRBJ2-7; TRBD2 agrees at 10 bases. The CDR3 runs 13 residues. From germline, CDR1 is SNHLY and CDR2 FYNNEI. With 10 bases clipped from V and 2 bases from J, the junction kept 5 bases outside the gene matches. The CDR3 loop reads CATESGRAYEQYF. CDR3 in DNA: TGTGCCACCGAAAGCGGGAGGGCCTACGAGCAGTACTTC.

The chain carries TRBV5-1 and TRBJ2-7; 7 nucleotides match TRBD1. CDR1 is SGHRS, CDR2 YFSETQ, per germline. The trim removed 4 bases at V and 4 bases at J, leaving 11 bases unmatched. This CDR3 has 15 amino acids. The DNA for the CDR3 is TGCGCCAGCAGCCAAACCGGGACAGAGAAATACGAGCAGTACTTC. Translation: CASSQTGTEKYEQYF.

This clone was observed a few times. The chain uses TRBV12-3 or TRBV12-4 and TRBJ2-3; no clear D. The CDR3 consists of 11 residues. With 1 base removed from V and 8 bases from J, the gap between germline ends came to 4 bases. The CDR3 bases are TGTGCCAGCAGTTTAGGCGGTACGCAGTATTTT. Protein product: CASSLGGTQYF.

This chain connects TRBV6-5 to TRBJ1-1; D gene uncertain. Germline CDR1 and CDR2: MNHEY and SVGAGI. The V gene lost 6 bases and the J gene lost 1 base, with 12 bases spanning the gap. The CDR3 has 14 amino acids. CDR3 nucleotides: TGTGCCAGCAGGCATAGGAGGCAGAACACTGAAGCTTTCTTT. Translation gives CASRHRRQNTEAFF.

This sequence joins TRBV19 and TRBJ1-5, with D unresolved. The CDR3 covers 15 residues. V dropped 6 bases and J dropped 1 base, with 13 bases sitting between them. From germline, CDR1 is LNHDA and CDR2 SQIVND (reference sequence). In DNA form, the CDR3 reads TGTGCCAGTAGCTATAGAGGTCTGAGCAATCAGCCCCAGCATTTT. Protein sequence: CASSYRGLSNQPQHF.